The 18 T cell receptor beta chains in this list originate from one sample, sequenced in a study of T cell repertoires in cytomegalovirus infection (dated by TCRdb to the late 2010s). Sequencing took place on an Illumina HiSeq 1500. Through fastp at Q25 and MiXCR, TCRdb rebuilt clones from the public reads, retaining in-frame beta chains. Each CDR3 protein gets just one entry, which takes the most common genes and DNA from the rows behind it. In this sample the table shows 210,000 or so distinct CDR3 sequences, roughly 6.5% of which occur a single time. The top ten constitute roughly 6% of the sample. The sequenced sample was PBMCs. These receptors were taken from a human donor in good health (CMV status not recorded). Some clones in this sample may be carry-over from other donors' samples.

The table lists this clonotype with many counts. This chain uses TRBV25-1 with TRBJ2-6; a possible D gene is TRBD2 (6 bases). The CDR3 runs to 14 residues. V was cut by 3 bases and J by 5 bases, with 8 bases left in between. Per the germline V gene, CDR1 is MGHDK and CDR2 is SYGVNS. In nucleotides, the CDR3 is TGTGCCAGCAGTGATGGGAGGAGGGCCAACGTCCTGACTTTC. Translating it yields CASSDGRRANVLTF.

This clonotype has at least ten counts. The genes are TRBV7-2 and TRBJ1-2; D not resolved. V lost 5 bases to trimming and J lost 2 bases, with 18 bases between them. This CDR3 contains 16 residues. Germline V gene lookup returns CDR1 SGHTA and CDR2 FQGNSA. CDR3: CASSPKGSGKNYGYTF. The DNA for the CDR3 is TGTGCCAGCAGCCCGAAGGGATCGGGGAAAAACTATGGCTACACCTTC.

This clonotype was counted ten times or more. V is TRBV7-2 and J is TRBJ1-4, with D unresolved. In germline, CDR1 is SGHTA, CDR2 FQGNSA. The CDR3 loop spans 14 amino acids. V shed 5 bases and J shed 4 bases, with 11 bases lying between them. The CDR3 loop is CASSVDGFNEKLFF. The CDR3 DNA sequence: TGTGCCAGCAGCGTGGACGGGTTTAATGAAAAACTGTTTTTT.

This clonotype was counted a few times. The CDR3 bases are TGCAGCGTTGATCTGGCCATGAGCTCCTACAATGAGCAGTTCTTC. It yields the protein CSVDLAMSSYNEQFF. The rearrangement joins TRBV29-1 to TRBJ2-1, with unresolved D. V dropped 3 bases and J dropped 0 bases, with 12 bases sitting between them. CDR3 length: 15 amino acids. The germline gives CDR1 SQVTM, CDR2 ANQGSEA.

This clonotype was detected a few times. The genes are TRBV14 and TRBJ1-1; D is unresolved. The CDR3 runs to 12 residues. CDR1 is SGHDN and CDR2 is FVKESK in the germline V gene. Trimming removed 4 bases at V and 6 bases at J, with 9 bases between. CDR3 bases: TGTGCCAGCAGCCCTGGGGAGGCTGAAGCTTTCTTT. It yields the protein CASSPGEAEAFF.

This clonotype appeared many times. The J gene is TRBJ1-4, the V gene TRBV20-1, with D maybe TRBD1 (5 bases). Per germline, CDR1 DFQATT and CDR2 SNEGSKA (reference sequence). The germline V and J ends were trimmed by 3 bases and 3 bases, with 11 bases remaining between them. The CDR3 totals 14 residues. The CDR3 coding sequence is TGCAGTGCTAGTCGGGACGCGGCTAATGAAAAACTGTTTTTT. This encodes CSASRDAANEKLFF.

CDR3 nucleotides: TGCAGTGCCCGGTTCGAGGCCACCGGCGCAGATACGCAGTATTTT. As protein: CSARFEATGADTQYF. V and J are TRBV20-1 and TRBJ2-3; no firm D call. The germline gives CDR1 DFQATT, CDR2 SNEGSKA (reference sequence). The CDR3 length is 15 residues. The ends were cut back, 6 bases at V and 4 bases at J, with 20 bases in the middle.

The sample holds many counts of this clonotype. The rearrangement links TRBV28 to TRBJ2-4; maybe TRBD2 (6 bases). Germline CDR1 is MDHEN and CDR2 is SYDVKM. V was pared by 7 bases and J by 0 bases, with 16 bases between. The CDR3 is 16 amino acids. The CDR3 loop is CASTEGGERAKNIQYF. DNA for the CDR3: TGTGCCAGCACCGAAGGCGGGGAGAGAGCCAAAAACATTCAGTACTTC.

This clonotype was counted ten times or more. V usage is TRBV7-2 and J usage is TRBJ2-2, with D unresolved. The germline gives CDR1 SGHTA, CDR2 FQGNSA. The CDR3 contains 14 residues. V was trimmed by 6 bases and J by 2 bases, leaving 10 bases between them. CDR3 amino acids: CASRVDGNTGELFF. The CDR3 DNA reads as TGTGCCAGCAGGGTGGATGGAAACACCGGGGAGCTGTTTTTT.

To note about this clonotype: A read error may explain this, as a much larger clone is one base away. The genes are TRBV28 and TRBJ2-7, with D possibly being TRBD1 (6 bases). CDR3 size: 15 residues. Trimming took 3 bases from V and 0 from J, leaving 12 bases between them. Per the germline V gene, CDR1 is MDHEN and CDR2 is SYDVKM. The CDR3 reads CASSLARGNSYEQYF. CDR3 nucleotides: TGTGCCAGCAGTTTGGCCAGGGGAAACTCCTACGAGCAGTACTTC.

This clonotype has at least ten counts. The J gene is TRBJ1-1, the V gene TRBV6-2 or TRBV6-3; no clear D gene. Germline V gene sequence: CDR1 MNHEY, CDR2 SVGEGT. The length of the CDR3 is 16 residues. V was pared by 0 bases and J by 3 bases, with 14 bases between. The CDR3 loop is CASSYSPKRRDTEAFF. The CDR3 DNA reads as TGTGCCAGCAGTTACTCGCCGAAACGCCGGGACACTGAAGCTTTCTTT.

This clonotype was observed a few times. The CDR3 here is CSAEGRVTKVNQPQHF. The CDR3 nucleotides are TGCAGTGCTGAGGGGAGGGTCACCAAAGTCAATCAGCCCCAGCATTTT. This chain connects TRBV20-1 to TRBJ1-5; possible D gene TRBD1, 5 bases. In germline, CDR1 is DFQATT, CDR2 SNEGSKA (reference sequence). The CDR3 has 16 amino acids. V lost 5 bases to trimming and J lost 3 bases, with 20 bases between them.

This clonotype came up many times. This rearrangement joins TRBV7-2 to TRBJ2-5; 7 bases match TRBD1. Germline V lookup: CDR1 SGHTA, CDR2 FQGNSA. The CDR3 is 15 residues long. Trimming at V came to 10 bases and at J to 6 bases, leaving 17 bases not matched to a gene. The CDR3 DNA reads TGTGCCACCACGGTAGGGGGCCGACGGATCCAGACCCAGTACTTC. Translated, it gives CATTVGGRRIQTQYF. Using reference TRBV7-2 and TRBJ2-5 for the parts outside the CDR3, the full variable domain is GAGVSQSPSNKVTEKGKDVELRCDPISGHTALYWYRQSLGQGLEFLIYFQGNSAPDKSGLPSDRFSAERTGGSVSTLTIQRTQQEDSAVYLCATTVGGRRIQTQYFGPGTRLLVL.

The chain is built from TRBV6-2 or TRBV6-3 and TRBJ2-1; 8 positions agree with TRBD2. The CDR3 sequence is 15 residues long. V was clipped by 7 bases and J by 7 bases; unmatched bases: 12. Germline values: CDR1 MNHEY, CDR2 SVGEGT. CDR3 sequence reads: CASTLLGGARNEQFF. The CDR3 DNA is TGTGCCAGCACTCTCCTCGGGGGGGCCAGGAATGAGCAGTTCTTC.

This rearrangement joins TRBV20-1 to TRBJ2-7; TRBD2 agrees at 13 bases. The germline CDR1 and CDR2 sequences are DFQATT and SNEGSKA (reference sequence). This CDR3 comprises 14 residues. V was pared by 6 bases and J by 5 bases, with 7 bases of the junction left unmatched. CDR3 coding DNA: TGCAGTGCAGCCGGGACTAGCGGGGTTGACGAGCAGTACTTC. This codes for CSAAGTSGVDEQYF.

This clonotype was counted many times. The chain links TRBV7-2 to TRBJ2-1; D is ambiguous. This CDR3 contains 15 residues. Looked up from germline, CDR1 is SGHTA and CDR2 is FQGNSA. Trimming removed 2 bases at V and 5 bases at J, with 13 bases between. CDR3 nucleotide sequence: TGTGCCAGCAGCTTACAGGTGGCAAAGAACAATGAGCAGTTCTTC. This translates into CASSLQVAKNNEQFF.

This clonotype was seen repeatedly, ten times or more. The genes are TRBV7-2 and TRBJ2-1; D is possibly TRBD2 (6 bases). This CDR3 region has 14 residues. From germline, CDR1 is SGHTA and CDR2 FQGNSA. Trimming shortened V by 1 base and J by 6 bases, and 10 bases separated the two germline ends. The CDR3 region is CASSLGLATNEQFF. As DNA, the CDR3 is TGTGCCAGCAGCTTAGGGCTAGCGACCAATGAGCAGTTCTTC.

The chain employs TRBV19 and TRBJ1-6, with no clear D. The V end was cut by 9 bases, the J end by 5 bases, with 17 bases between. The CDR3 covers 15 residues. Germline CDR1 reads LNHDA; CDR2 reads SQIVND (reference sequence). Here the CDR3 DNA reads TGTGCCAGCCACCCAGCGGGAAAGGATAATTCACCCCTCCACTTT. Its translation is CASHPAGKDNSPLHF.